This T cell receptor (beta chain) emerged from a study of blood T cell repertoires in COVID-19. Whole-study context: From the United States, Italy and Spain came samples of acute and convalescent COVID-19. PBMCs, B-cell-depleted T cells, or T cells provided the cDNA or gDNA that made up the material.

Under the authors' procedure: Amplification with reference gene primers provided the estimates of nucleated cell counts. Assay used: immunoSEQ multiplex PCR; TCRdb lists only in-frame clones, some missing. V and J calls and clone size are copied from that table; D and trimming were computed from the DNA. The sample holds approximately 85,000 clones, approximately 75% seen once. Sequenced sample: peripheral blood. The clonotype was recovered from a human donor in a cohort sampled during active COVID-19.

The CDR3 is CASSPSPGQGWHNEQFF. In DNA form, the CDR3 reads TGTGCCAGCAGCCCATCCCCGGGACAGGGATGGCACAATGAGCAGTTCTTC. This rearrangement joins TRBV5-5 to TRBJ2-1; TRBD1 matches 9 bases. V gave up 4 bases and J gave up 5 bases; unmatched junction bases: 13. The CDR3 contains 17 residues. The germline V gene has CDR1 SGHKS and CDR2 YYEKEE (reference sequence).